Here is one TCR beta chain with its context. Its matching antigen is unknown. The data were obtained in a study of cytotoxic CD8 clonotypes in ibrutinib-treated CLL. Looking at the study overall: Within the patient group, eleven to twelve were relapsed/refractory and about 15 treatment-naive, and approximately 17 were IGHV unmutated. Partial response was seen in approximately 25 patients and complete response in 2; after median around 69 months, about 14 stayed remitted, roughly twelve progressed. Study-level points and caveats: Samples were collected at differing times from sustained-remission and progressing patients.

V shed 4 bases and J 1 base; nucleotides not matched to a gene: 4. The CDR3 sequence is 14 residues long. Germline V gives CDR1 SGDLS, CDR2 YYNGEE. The sequencing depth, 1 in 200,000 to 1 in 1 million T cells, was the target. Method: immunoSEQ multiplex PCR; TCRdb's copy keeps in-frame clones and lacks some. The sample has about 120,000 clones; approximately 58% are singletons. The source is a human donor with chronic lymphocytic leukemia. This chain joins TRBV9 and TRBJ1-2, with TRBD1 matching 7 bases. The starting material was PBMCs, obtained after 24 months of ibrutinib treatment. The CDR3 bases are TGTGCCAGCAGCTGGGGGACAGTTAACTATGGCTACACCTTC. Amino acids: CASSWGTVNYGYTF.